Listed here is a single T cell receptor beta chain. Its antigen remains unknown. Treatment here: 15 to 20 received Ad26.COV2.S at low or high dose, single or two shots; several received placebo; per-sample allocation not given. Day 63 after the first injection of vaccine or placebo was the sampling time. The sample comes from a study of Ad26.COV2.S vaccination and SARS-CoV-2 variants. Study-wide context: A COV1001 Ad26.COV2.S trial-arm participant provided the sample. Ad26.COV2.S given intramuscularly, once or twice 56 days apart. Overall study findings and caveats: Vaccine recipients posted higher spike-specific TCR breadth than their placebo counterparts.

This CDR3 contains 16 residues. Germline assignment: CDR1 SGHDT and CDR2 YYEEEE. Trimming took 5 bases from V and 2 from J; bases not matched to a gene: 12. Sequencing used immunoSEQ multiplex PCR; TCRdb keeps in-frame clones, though not all of them. The sample carries 250,000 or so clones, around nine tenths recorded once. The chain uses TRBV5-6 and TRBJ2-7, with 8 nucleotides matching TRBD1. This sample comprised peripheral blood, obtained in a trial of Ad26.COV2.S vaccine versus placebo. The receptor was derived from a person between 18 and 60 years old who received the Ad26.COV2.S COVID-19 vaccine or a placebo. CDR3 amino acids: CASRYRGQGPTYEQYV. CDR3 DNA sequence: TGTGCCAGCAGATACCGAGGACAGGGCCCTACCTACGAGCAGTACGTC.